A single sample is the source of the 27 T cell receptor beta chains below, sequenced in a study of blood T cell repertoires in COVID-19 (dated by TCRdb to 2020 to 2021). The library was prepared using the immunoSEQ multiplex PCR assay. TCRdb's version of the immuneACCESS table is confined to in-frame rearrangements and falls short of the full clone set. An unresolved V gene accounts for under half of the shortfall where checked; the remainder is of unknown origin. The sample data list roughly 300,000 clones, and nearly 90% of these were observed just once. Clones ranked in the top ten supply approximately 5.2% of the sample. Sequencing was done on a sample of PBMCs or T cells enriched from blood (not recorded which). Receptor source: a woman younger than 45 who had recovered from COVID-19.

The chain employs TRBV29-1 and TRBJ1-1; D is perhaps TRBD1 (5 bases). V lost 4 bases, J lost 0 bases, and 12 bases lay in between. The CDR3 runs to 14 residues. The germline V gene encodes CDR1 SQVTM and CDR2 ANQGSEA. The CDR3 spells CSVGTGLMNTEAFF. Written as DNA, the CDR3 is TGCAGCGTTGGCACAGGCCTGATGAACACTGAAGCTTTCTTT.

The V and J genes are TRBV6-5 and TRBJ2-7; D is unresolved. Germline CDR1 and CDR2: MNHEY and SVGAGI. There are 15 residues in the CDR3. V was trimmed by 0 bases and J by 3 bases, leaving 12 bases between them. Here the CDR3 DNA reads TGTGCCAGCAGTTACTCGAGCGTGAGGATCTACGAGCAGTACTTC. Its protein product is CASSYSSVRIYEQYF.

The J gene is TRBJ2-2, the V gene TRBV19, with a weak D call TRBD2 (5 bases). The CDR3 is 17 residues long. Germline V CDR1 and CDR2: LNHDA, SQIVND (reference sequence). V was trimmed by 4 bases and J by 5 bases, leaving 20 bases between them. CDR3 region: CASSSFRGAAETGELFF. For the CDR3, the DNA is TGTGCCAGTAGTAGTTTTCGCGGAGCGGCCGAAACCGGGGAGCTGTTTTTT.

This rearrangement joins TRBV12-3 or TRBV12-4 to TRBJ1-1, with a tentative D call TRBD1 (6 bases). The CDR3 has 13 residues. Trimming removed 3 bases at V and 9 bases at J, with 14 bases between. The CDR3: CASSLGHGLQAFF. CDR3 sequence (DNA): TGTGCCAGCAGTTTGGGACACGGACTCCAAGCTTTCTTT.

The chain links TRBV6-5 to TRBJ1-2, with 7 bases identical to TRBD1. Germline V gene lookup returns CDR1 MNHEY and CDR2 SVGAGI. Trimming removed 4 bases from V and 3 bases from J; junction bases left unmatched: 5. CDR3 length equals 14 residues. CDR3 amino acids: CASSFNRGHYGYTF. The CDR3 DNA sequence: TGTGCCAGCAGTTTTAACAGGGGCCACTATGGCTACACCTTC.

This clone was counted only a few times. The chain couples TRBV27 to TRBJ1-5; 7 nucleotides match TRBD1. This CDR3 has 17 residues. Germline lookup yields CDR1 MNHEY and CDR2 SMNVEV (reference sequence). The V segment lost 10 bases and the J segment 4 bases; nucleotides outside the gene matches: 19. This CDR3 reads CATRPTGQGSRNQPQHF. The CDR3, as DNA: TGTGCCACCCGACCGACAGGGCAGGGTTCACGAAATCAGCCCCAGCATTTT.

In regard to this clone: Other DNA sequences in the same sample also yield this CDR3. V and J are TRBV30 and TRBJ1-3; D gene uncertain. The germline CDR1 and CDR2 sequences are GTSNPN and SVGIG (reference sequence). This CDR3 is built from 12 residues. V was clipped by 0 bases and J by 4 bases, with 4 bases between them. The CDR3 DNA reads TGTGCCTGGAGTGTTTCGGGAAACACCATATATTTT. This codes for CAWSVSGNTIYF.

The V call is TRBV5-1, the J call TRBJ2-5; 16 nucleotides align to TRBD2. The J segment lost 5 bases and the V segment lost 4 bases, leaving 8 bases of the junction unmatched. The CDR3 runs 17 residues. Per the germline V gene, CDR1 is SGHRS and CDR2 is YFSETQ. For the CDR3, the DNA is TGCGCCAGCAGCCCCGGGACTAGCGGGGGGGCGTGGGAGACCCAGTACTTC. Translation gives CASSPGTSGGAWETQYF.

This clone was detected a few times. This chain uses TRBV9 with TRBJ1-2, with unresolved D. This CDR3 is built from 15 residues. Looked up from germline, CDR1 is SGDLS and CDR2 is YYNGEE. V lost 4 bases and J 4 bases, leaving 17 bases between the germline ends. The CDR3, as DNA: TGTGCCAGCAGCCCCCGATCAACGGTCGGCTATGGCTACACCTTC. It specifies CASSPRSTVGYGYTF.

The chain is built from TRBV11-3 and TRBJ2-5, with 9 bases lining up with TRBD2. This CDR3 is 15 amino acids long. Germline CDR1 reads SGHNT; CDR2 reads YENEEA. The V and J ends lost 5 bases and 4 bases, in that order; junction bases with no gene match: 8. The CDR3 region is CASSPRGLAGETQYF. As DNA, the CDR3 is TGTGCCAGCAGCCCCCGGGGACTAGCTGGAGAGACCCAGTACTTC. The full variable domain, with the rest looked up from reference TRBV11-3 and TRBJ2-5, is EAGVVQSPRYKIIEKKQPVAFWCNPISGHNTLYWYLQNLGQGPELLIRYENEEAVDDSQLPKDRFSAERLKGVDSTLKIQPAELGDSAVYLCASSPRGLAGETQYFGPGTRLLVL.

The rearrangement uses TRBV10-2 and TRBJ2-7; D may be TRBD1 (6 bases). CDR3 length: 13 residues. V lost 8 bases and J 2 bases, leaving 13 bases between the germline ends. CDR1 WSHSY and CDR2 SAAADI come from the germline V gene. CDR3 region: CASRPQGPYEQYF. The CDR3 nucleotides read TGCGCCAGCCGGCCCCAGGGGCCCTACGAGCAGTACTTC.

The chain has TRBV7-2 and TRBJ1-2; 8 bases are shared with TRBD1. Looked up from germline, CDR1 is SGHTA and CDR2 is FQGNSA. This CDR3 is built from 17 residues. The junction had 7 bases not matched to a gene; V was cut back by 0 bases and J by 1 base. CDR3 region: CASSLASGGGRNYGYTF. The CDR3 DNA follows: TGTGCCAGCAGCTTAGCATCAGGGGGCGGCCGTAACTATGGCTACACCTTC. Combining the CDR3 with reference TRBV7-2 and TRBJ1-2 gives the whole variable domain GAGVSQSPSNKVTEKGKDVELRCDPISGHTALYWYRQSLGQGLEFLIYFQGNSAPDKSGLPSDRFSAERTGGSVSTLTIQRTQQEDSAVYLCASSLASGGGRNYGYTFGSGTRLTVV.

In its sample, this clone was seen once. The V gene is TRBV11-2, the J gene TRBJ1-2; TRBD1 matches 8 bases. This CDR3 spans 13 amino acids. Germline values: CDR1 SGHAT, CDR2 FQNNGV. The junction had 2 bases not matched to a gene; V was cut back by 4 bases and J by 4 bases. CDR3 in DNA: TGTGCCAGCAGCTCGGACAGGGTCTATGGCTACACCTTC. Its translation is CASSSDRVYGYTF.

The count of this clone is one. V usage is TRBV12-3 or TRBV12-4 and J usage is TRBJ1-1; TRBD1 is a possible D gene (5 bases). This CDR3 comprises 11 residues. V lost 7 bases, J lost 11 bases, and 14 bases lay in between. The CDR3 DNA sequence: TGTGCCAGCACGAGGGGAGGCATGGCTTTCTTT. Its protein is CASTRGGMAFF.

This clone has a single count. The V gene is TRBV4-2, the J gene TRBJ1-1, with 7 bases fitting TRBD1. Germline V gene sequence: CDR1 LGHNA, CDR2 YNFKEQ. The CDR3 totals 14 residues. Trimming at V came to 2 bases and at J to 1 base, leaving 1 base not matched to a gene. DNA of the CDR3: TGTGCCAGCAGCCAATGGACAGGGAACACTGAAGCTTTCTTT. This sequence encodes CASSQWTGNTEAFF.

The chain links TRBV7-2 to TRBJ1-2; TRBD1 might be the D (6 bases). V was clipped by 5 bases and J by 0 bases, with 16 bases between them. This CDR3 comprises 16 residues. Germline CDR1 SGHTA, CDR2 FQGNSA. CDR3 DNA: TGTGCCAGCAGCCCCGACCGGACAGTTACTAACTATGGCTACACCTTC. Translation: CASSPDRTVTNYGYTF.

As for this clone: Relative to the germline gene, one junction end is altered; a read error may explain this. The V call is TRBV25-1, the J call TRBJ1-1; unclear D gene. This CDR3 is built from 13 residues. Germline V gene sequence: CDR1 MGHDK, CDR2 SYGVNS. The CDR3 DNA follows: TGTGCCAGCCGTGAGCGGCTGAACACTGAAGCTTTCTTT. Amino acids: CASRERLNTEAFF.

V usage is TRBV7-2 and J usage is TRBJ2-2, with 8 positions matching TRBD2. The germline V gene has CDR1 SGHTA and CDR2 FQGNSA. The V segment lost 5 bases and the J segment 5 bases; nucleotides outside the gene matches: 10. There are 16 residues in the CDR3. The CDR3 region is CASSTRGGLGTGELFF. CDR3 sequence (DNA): TGTGCCAGCAGCACTCGGGGGGGCCTAGGAACCGGGGAGCTGTTTTTT.

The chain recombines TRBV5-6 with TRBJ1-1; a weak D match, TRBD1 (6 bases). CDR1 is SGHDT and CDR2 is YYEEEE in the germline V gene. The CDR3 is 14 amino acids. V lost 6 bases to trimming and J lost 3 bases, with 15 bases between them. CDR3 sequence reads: CASIPRDTHTEAFF. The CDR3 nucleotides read TGTGCCAGCATCCCCCGGGACACCCACACTGAAGCTTTCTTT.

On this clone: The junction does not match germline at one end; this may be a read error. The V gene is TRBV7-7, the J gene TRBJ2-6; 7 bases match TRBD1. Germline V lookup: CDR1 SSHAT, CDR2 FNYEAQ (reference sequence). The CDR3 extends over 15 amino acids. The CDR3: CASSATGTGANVLTF. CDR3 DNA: TGTGCTAGCAGCGCGACAGGGACTGGGGCCAACGTCCTGACTTTC. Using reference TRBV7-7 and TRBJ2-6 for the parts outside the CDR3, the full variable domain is GAGVSQSPRYKVTKRGQDVTLRCDPISSHATLYWYQQALGQGPEFLTYFNYEAQPDKSGLPSDRFSAERPEGSISTLTIQRTEQRDSAMYRCASSATGTGANVLTFGAGSRLTVL.

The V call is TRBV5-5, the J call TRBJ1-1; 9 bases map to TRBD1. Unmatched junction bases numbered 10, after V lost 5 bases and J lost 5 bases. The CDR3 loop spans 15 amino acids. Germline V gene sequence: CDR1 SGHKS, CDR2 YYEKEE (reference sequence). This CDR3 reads CASSSPGQGWTEAFF. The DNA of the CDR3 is TGTGCCAGCAGTTCTCCGGGACAGGGCTGGACTGAAGCTTTCTTT.

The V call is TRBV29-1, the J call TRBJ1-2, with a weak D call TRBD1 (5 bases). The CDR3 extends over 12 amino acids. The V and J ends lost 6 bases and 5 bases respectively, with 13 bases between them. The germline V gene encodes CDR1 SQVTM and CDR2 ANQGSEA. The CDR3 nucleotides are TGCAGCGTCACAGGAGGGAGATATGGCTACACCTTC. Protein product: CSVTGGRYGYTF.

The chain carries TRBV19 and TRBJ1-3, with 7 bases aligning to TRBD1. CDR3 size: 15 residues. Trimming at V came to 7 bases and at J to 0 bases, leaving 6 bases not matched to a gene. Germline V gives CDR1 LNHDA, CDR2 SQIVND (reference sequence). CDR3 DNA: TGTGCCAGTACCACGACAGGGCTCTCTGGAAACACCATATATTTT. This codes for CASTTTGLSGNTIYF. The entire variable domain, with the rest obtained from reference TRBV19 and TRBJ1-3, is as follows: DGGITQSPKYLFRKEGQNVTLSCEQNLNHDAMYWYRQDPGQGLRLIYYSQIVNDFQKGDIAEGYSVSREKKESFPLTVTSAQKNPTAFYLCASTTTGLSGNTIYFGEGSWLTVV.

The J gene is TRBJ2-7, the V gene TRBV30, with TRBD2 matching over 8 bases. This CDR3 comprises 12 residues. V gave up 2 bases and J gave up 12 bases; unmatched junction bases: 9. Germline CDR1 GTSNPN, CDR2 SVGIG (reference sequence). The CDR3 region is CAWSPPGRGAYF. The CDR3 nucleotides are TGTGCCTGGAGTCCTCCAGGGCGGGGGGCGTACTTC.

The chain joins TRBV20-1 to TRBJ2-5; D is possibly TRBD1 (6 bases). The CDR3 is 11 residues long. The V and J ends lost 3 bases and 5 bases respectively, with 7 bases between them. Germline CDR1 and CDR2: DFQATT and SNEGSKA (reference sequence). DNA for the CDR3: TGCAGTGCTAGGAGGGGGGAGACCCAGTACTTC. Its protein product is CSARRGETQYF.

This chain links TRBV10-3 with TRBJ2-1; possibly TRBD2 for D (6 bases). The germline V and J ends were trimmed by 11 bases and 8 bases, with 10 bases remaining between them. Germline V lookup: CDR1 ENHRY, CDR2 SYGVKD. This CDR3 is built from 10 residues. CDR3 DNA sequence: TGTGCCTCGGGGGAGGATGAGCAGTTCTTC. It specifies CASGEDEQFF.

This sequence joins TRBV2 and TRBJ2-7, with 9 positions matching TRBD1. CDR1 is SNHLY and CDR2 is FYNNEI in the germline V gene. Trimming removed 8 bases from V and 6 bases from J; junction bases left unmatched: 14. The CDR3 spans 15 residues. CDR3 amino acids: CASRSRDRDVGEQYF. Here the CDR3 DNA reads TGTGCCAGCCGTTCCCGGGACAGGGACGTTGGCGAGCAGTACTTC.